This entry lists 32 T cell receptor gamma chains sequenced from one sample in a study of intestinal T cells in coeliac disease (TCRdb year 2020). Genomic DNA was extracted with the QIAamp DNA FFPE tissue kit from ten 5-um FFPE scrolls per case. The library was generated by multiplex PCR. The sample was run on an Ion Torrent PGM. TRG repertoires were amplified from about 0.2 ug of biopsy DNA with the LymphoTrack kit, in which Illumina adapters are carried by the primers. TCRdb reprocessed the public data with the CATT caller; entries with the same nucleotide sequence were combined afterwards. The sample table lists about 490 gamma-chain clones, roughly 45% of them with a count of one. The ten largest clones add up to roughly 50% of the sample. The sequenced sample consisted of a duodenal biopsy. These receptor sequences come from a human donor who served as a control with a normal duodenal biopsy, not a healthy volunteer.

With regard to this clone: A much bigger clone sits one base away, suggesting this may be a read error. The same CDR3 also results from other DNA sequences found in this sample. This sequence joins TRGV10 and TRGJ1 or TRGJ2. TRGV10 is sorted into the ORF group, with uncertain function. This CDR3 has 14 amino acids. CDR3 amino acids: CAAWGTRGYYKKLF. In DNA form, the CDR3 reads TGTGCTGCGTGGGGTACCCGGGGTTATTACAAGAAACTCTTT.

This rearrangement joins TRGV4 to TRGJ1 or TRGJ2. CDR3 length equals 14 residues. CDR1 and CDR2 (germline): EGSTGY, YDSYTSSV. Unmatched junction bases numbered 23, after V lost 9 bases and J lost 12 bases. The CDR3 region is CATDGGLPIITKLF. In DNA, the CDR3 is TGTGCCACCGATGGCGGCCTACCCATTATAACGAAACTCTTT.

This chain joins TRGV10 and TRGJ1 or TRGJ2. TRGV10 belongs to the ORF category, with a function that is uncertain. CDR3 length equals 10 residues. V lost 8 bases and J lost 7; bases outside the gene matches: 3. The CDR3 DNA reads TGTGCTGCGTGGCTATATAAGAAACTCTTT. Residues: CAAWLYKKLF.

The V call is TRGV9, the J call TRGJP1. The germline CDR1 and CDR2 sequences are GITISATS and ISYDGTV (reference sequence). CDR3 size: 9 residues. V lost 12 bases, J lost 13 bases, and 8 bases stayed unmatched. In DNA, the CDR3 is TGTGCCCAAACGTTGTTCAAGATATTT. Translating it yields CAQTLFKIF.

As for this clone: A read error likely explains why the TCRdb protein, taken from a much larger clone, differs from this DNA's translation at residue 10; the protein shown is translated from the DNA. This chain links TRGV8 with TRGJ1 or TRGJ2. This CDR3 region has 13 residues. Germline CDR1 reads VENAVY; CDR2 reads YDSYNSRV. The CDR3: CATWDVNYYTKLF. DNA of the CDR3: TGTGCCACCTGGGATGTGAATTATTATACGAAACTCTTT.

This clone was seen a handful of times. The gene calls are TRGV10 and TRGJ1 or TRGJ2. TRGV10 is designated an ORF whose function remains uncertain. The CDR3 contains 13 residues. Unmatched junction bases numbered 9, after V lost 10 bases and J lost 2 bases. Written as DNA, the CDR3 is TGTGCTGCGTTGGGATTTTATTATTATAAGAAACTCTTT. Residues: CAALGFYYYKKLF.

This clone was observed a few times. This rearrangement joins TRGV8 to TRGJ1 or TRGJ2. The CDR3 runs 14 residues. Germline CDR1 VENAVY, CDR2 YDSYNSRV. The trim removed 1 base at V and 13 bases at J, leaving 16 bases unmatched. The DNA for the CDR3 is TGTGCCACCTGGGATAGAATATTAAGTATAAGAAAACTCTTT. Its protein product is CATWDRILSIRKLF.

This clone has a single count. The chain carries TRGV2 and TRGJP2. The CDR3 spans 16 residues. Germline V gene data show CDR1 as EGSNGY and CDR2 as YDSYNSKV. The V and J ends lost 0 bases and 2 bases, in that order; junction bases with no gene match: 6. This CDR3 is CATWDGPGSSDWIKTF. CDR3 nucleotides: TGTGCCACCTGGGACGGGCCGGGAAGTAGTGATTGGATCAAGACGTTT.

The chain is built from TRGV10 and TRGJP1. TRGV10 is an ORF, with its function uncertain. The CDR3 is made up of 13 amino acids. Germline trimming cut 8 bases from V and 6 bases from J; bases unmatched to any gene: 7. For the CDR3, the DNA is TGTGCTGCGTGGGATACATCTGGTTGGTTCAAGATATTT. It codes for CAAWDTSGWFKIF.

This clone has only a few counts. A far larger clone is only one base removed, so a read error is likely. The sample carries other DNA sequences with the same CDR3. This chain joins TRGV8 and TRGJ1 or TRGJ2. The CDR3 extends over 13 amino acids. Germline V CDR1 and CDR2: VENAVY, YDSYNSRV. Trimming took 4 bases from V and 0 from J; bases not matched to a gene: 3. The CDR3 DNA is TGTGCCACCTGGGACGTGAATTATTATAAGAAACTCTTT. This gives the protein CATWDVNYYKKLF.

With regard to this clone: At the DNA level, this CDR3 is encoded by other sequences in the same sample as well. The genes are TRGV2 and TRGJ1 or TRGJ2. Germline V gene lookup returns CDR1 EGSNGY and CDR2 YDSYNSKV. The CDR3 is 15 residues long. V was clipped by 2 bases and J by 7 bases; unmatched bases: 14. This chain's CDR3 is CATWDAPAGGYKKLF. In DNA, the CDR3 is TGTGCCACCTGGGACGCGCCCGCGGGGGGGTATAAGAAACTCTTT.

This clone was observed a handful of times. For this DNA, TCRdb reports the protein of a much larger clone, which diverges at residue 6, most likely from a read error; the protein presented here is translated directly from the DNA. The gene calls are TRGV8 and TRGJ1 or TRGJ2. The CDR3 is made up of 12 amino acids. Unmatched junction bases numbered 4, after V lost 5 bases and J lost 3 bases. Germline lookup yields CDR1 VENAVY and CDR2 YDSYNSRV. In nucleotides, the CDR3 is TGTGCCACCTGGGGCCGTTATTATAAGAAACTCTTT. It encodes CATWGRYYKKLF.

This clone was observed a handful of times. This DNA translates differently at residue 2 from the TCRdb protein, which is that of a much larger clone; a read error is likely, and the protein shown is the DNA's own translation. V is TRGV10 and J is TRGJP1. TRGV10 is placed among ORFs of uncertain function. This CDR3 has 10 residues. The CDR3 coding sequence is TGTACTGCGAGCCGTTGGTTCAAGATATTT. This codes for CTASRWFKIF.

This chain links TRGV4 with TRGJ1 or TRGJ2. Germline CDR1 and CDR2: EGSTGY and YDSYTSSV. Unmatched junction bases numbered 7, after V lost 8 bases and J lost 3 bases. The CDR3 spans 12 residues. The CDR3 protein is CATLGAYYKKLF. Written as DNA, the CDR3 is TGTGCCACCTTGGGTGCTTATTATAAGAAACTCTTT.

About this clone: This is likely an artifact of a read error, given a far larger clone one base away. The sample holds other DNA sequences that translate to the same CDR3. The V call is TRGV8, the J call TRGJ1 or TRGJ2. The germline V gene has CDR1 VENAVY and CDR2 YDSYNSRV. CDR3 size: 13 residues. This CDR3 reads CATWDVNYYKKLF. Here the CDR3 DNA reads TGTGCCACCTGGGATGTGAATTATTATAAGAAGCTCTTT.

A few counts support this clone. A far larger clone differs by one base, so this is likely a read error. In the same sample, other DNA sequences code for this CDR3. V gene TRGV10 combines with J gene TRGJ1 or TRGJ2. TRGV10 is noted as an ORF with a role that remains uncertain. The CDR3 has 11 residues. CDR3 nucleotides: TGTGCTGCACGCTATTATTACAAGAAACTCTTT. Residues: CAARYYYKKLF.

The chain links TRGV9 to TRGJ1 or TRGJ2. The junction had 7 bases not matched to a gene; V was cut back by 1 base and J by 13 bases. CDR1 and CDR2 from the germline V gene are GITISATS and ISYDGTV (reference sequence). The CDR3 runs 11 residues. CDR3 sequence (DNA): TGTGCCTTGTGGGAGGTACCCCCAAAACTCTTT. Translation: CALWEVPPKLF.

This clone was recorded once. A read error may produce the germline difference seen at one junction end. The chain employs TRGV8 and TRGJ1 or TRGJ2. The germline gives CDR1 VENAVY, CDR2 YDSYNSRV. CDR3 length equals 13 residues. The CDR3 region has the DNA TGTGCACCTGGGATCTGGGATGATTATAAGAAACTCTTC. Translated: CAPGIWDDYKKLF.

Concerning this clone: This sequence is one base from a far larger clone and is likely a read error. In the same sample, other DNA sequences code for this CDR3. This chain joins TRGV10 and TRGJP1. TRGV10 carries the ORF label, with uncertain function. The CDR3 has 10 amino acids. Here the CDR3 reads CAASRWFKIF. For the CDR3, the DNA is TGTGCCGCGAGCCGTTGGTTCAAGATATTT.

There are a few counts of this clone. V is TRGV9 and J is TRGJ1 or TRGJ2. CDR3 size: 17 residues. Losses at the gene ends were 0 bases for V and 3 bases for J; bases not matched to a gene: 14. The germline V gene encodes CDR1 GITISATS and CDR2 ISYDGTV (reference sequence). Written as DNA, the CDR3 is TGTGCCTTGTGGGAGGTGCCGTCTTTACCCCTTTATTATAAGAAACTCTTT. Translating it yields CALWEVPSLPLYYKKLF.

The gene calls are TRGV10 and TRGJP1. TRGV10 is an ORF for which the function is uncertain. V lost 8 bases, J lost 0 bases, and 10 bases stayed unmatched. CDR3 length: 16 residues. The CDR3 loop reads CAAWARGDTTGWFKIF. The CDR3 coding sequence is TGTGCTGCGTGGGCGAGGGGGGATACCACTGGTTGGTTCAAGATATTT.

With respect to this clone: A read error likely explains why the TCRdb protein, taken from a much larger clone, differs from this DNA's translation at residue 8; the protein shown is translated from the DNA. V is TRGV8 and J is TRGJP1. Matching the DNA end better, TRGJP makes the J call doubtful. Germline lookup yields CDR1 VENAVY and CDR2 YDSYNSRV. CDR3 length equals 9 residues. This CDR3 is CAAGWFKVF. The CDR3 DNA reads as TGTGCCGCCGGTTGGTTCAAGGTATTT.

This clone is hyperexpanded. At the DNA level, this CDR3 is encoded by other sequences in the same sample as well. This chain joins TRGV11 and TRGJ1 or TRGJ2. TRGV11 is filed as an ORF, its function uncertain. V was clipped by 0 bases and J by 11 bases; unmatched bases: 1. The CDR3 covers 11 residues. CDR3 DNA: TGTGCCTGCTGGATTAGGCACGAGAAACTCTTT. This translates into CACWIRHEKLF.

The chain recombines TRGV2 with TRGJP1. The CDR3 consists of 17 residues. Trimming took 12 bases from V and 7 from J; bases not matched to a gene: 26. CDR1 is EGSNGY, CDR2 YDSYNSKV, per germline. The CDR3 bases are TGTGCCGACCTGGGACAGCCGAGGCGTGCACGTGGTTGGTTCAAGATATTT. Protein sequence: CADLGQPRRARGWFKIF.

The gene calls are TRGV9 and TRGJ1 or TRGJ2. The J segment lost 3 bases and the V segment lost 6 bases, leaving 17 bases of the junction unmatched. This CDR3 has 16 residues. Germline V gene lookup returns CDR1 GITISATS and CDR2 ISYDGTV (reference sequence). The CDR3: CALWRCRLTLYYKKLF. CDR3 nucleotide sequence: TGTGCCTTGTGGAGGTGCCGTCTTACCCTTTATTATAAGAAACTCTTT.

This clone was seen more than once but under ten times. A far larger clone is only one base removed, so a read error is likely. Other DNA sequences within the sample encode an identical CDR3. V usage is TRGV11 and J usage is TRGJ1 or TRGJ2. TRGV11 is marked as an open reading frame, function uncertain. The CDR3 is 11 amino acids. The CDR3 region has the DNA TGTGCCTGCTGGATTAGGCACGAGAAGCTCTTT. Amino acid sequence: CACWIRHEKLF.

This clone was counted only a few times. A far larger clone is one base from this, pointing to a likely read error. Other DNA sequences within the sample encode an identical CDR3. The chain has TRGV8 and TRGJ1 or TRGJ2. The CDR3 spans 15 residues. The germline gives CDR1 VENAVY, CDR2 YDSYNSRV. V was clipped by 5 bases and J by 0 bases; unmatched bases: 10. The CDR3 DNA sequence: TGTGCCACCTGGGTTGCCGACTCGAATTATTATAAGAAACTCTTT. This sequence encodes CATWVADSNYYKKLF.

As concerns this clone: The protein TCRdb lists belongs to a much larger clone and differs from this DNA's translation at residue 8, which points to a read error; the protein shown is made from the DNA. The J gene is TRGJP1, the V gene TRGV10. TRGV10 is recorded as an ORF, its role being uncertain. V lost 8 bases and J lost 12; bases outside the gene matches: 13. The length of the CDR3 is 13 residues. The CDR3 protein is CAAWDYRRGFKIF. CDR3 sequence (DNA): TGTGCTGCGTGGGATTATAGGAGGGGGTTCAAGATATTT.

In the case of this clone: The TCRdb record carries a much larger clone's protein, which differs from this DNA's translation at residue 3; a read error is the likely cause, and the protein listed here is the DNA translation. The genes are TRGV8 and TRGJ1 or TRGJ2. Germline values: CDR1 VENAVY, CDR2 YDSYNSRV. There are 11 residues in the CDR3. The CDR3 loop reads CAAWDRSKKLF. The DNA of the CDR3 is TGTGCCGCCTGGGATAGGTCTAAGAAACTCTTT.

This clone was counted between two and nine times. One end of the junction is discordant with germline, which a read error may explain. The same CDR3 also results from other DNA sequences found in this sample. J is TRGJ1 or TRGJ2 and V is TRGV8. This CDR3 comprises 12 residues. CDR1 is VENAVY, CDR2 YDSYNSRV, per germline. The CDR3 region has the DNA TGTGCGACCTGGGGGGGGGATTTAGAGAAACTCTTT. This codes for CATWGGDLEKLF.

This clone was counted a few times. Here the CDR3 reads CAAGSSDWIKTF. The DNA of the CDR3 is TGTGCCGCCGGGAGTAGTGATTGGATCAAGACGTTT. The V and J genes are TRGV8 and TRGJP2. Germline values: CDR1 VENAVY, CDR2 YDSYNSRV. The CDR3 consists of 12 residues. Trimming at V came to 12 bases and at J to 2 bases, leaving 6 bases not matched to a gene.

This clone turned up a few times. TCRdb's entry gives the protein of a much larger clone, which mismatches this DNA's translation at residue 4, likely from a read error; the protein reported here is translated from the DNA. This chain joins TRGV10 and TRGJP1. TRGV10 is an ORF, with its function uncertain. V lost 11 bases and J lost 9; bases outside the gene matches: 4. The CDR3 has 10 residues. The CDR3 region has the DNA TGTGCTGCGGGCCGTTGGTTCAAGATATTT. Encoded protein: CAAGRWFKIF.